This T cell receptor beta chain was found in a study of T-cell memory formation after mild COVID-19. TCRdb analysed the 5' RACE reads with MiXCR anew, one entry per CDR3 protein. In the table there are approximately 190,000 distinct CDR3 sequences, approximately 20% of which are singletons. The receptor was derived from an adult woman who had mild COVID-19 (a few samples of this study predate the infection). Cell type and time point are not known. Sequenced input: PBMCs or a T cell subset sorted from them (not recorded which).

The CDR3 DNA follows: TGTGCCAGCAGCCCGCGGGTGGGGGGCTCAGGAGGCTACACCTTC. Its protein product is CASSPRVGGSGGYTF. The V and J genes are TRBV5-5 and TRBJ1-2; the D gene is possibly TRBD1 (6 bases). Between the trimmed V and J ends, which lost 4 bases and 8 bases, there was a span of 21 bases. This CDR3 spans 15 amino acids. Germline V gene data show CDR1 as SGHKS and CDR2 as YYEKEE (reference sequence).